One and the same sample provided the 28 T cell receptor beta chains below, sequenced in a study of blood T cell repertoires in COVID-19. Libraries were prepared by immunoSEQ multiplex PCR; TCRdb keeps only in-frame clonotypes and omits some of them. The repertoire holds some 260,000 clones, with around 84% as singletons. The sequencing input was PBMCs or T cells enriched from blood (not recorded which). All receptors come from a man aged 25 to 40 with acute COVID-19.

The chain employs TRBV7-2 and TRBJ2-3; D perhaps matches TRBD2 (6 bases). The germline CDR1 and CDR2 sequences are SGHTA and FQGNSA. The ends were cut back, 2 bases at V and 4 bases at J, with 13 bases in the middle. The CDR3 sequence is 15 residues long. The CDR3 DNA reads TGTGCCAGCAGCTTACTAGCGTCCCTCGCAGATACGCAGTATTTT. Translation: CASSLLASLADTQYF.

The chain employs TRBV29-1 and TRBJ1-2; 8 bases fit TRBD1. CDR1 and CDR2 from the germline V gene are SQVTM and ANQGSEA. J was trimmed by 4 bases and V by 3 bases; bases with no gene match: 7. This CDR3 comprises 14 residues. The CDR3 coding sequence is TGCAGCGTTGATGACAGGGGATTACGCTATGGCTACACCTTC. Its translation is CSVDDRGLRYGYTF. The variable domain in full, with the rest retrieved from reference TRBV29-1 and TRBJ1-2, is SAVISQKPSRDICQRGTSLTIQCQVDSQVTMMFWYRQQPGQSLTLIATANQGSEATYESGFVIDKFPISRPNLTFSTLTVSNMSPEDSSIYLCSVDDRGLRYGYTFGSGTRLTVV.

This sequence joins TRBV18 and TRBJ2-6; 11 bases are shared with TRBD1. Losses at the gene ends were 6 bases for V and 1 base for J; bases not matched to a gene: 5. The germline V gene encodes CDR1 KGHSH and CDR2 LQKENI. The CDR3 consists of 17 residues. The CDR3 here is CASSPGQGASGANVLTF. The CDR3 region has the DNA TGTGCCAGCTCTCCTGGACAGGGGGCTTCTGGGGCCAACGTCCTGACTTTC.

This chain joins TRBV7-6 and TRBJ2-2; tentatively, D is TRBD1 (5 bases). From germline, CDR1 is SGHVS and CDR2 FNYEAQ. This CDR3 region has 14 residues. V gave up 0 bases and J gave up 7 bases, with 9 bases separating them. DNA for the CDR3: TGTGCCAGCAGCTTAGCGCAGGGAAGCGGGGAGCTGTTTTTT. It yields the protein CASSLAQGSGELFF. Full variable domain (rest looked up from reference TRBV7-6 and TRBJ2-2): GAGVSQSPRYKVTKRGQDVALRCDPISGHVSLYWYRQALGQGPEFLTYFNYEAQQDKSGLPNDRFSAERPEGSISTLTIQRTEQRDSAMYRCASSLAQGSGELFFGEGSRLTVL.

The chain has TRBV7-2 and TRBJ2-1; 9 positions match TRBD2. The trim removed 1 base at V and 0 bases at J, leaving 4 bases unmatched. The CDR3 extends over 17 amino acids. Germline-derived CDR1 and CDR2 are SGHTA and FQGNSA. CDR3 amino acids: CASSLDPSGASYNEQFF. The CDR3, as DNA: TGTGCCAGCAGCTTAGATCCTAGCGGGGCCTCCTACAATGAGCAGTTCTTC. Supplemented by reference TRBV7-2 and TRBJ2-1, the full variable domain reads GAGVSQSPSNKVTEKGKDVELRCDPISGHTALYWYRQSLGQGLEFLIYFQGNSAPDKSGLPSDRFSAERTGGSVSTLTIQRTQQEDSAVYLCASSLDPSGASYNEQFFGPGTRLTVL.

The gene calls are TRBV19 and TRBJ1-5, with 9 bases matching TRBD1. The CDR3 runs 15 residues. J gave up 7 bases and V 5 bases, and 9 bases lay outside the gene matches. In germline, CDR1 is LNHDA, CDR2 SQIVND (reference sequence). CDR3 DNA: TGTGCCAGTAGTCGGAGACAGGGGGTGAGGCAGCCCCAGCATTTT. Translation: CASSRRQGVRQPQHF. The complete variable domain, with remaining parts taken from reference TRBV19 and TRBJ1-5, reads DGGITQSPKYLFRKEGQNVTLSCEQNLNHDAMYWYRQDPGQGLRLIYYSQIVNDFQKGDIAEGYSVSREKKESFPLTVTSAQKNPTAFYLCASSRRQGVRQPQHFGDGTRLSIL.

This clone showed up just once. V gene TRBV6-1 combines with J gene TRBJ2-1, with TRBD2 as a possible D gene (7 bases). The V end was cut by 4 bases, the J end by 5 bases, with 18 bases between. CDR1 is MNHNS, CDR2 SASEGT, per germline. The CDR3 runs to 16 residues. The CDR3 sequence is CASSGRGATLNNEQFF. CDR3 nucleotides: TGTGCCAGCAGTGGTCGGGGGGCCACCCTAAACAATGAGCAGTTCTTC.

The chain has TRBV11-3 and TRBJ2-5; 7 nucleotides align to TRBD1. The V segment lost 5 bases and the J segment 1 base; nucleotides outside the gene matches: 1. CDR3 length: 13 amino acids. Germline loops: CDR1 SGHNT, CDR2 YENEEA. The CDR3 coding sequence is TGTGCCAGCAGCCCAGGGGGCCAAGAGACCCAGTACTTC. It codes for CASSPGGQETQYF. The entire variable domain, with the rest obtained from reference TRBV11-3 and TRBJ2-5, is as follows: EAGVVQSPRYKIIEKKQPVAFWCNPISGHNTLYWYLQNLGQGPELLIRYENEEAVDDSQLPKDRFSAERLKGVDSTLKIQPAELGDSAVYLCASSPGGQETQYFGPGTRLLVL.

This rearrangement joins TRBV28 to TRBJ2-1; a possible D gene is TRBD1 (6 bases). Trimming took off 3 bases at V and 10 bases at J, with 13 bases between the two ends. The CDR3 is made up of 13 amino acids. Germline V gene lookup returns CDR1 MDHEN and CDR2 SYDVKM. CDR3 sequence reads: CASSFYRADEQFF. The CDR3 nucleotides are TGTGCCAGCAGTTTCTACAGGGCGGACGAGCAGTTCTTC.

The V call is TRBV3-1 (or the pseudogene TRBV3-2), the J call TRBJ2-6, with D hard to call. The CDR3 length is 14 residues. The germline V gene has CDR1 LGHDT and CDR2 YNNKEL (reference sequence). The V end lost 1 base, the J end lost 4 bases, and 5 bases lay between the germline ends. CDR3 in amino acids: CASSQGPGANVLTF. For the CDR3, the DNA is TGTGCCAGCAGCCAAGGGCCGGGGGCCAACGTCCTGACTTTC.

CDR3 DNA sequence: TGTGCCAGCAGGTCAGGGGGCAGAGGAACTGAAGCTTTCTTT. This translates into CASRSGGRGTEAFF. The chain uses TRBV6-5 and TRBJ1-1, with 8 bases fitting TRBD1. V shed 6 bases and J 5 bases; nucleotides not matched to a gene: 8. Germline V gene data show CDR1 as MNHEY and CDR2 as SVGAGI. This CDR3 region has 14 residues.

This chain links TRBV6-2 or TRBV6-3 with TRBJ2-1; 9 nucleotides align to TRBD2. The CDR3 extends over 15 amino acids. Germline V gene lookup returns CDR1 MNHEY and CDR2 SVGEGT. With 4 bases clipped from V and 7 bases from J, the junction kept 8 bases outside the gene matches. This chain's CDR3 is CASSLQGLAGNEQFF. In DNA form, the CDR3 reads TGTGCCAGCAGTTTACAGGGACTAGCCGGGAATGAGCAGTTCTTC.

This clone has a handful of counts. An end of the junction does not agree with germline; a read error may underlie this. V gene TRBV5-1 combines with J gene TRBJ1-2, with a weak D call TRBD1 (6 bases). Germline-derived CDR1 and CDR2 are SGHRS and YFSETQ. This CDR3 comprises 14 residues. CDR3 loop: CASSWDITYDGYTF. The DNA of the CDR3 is TGTGCCAGCAGCTGGGACATTACCTACGATGGCTACACCTTC.

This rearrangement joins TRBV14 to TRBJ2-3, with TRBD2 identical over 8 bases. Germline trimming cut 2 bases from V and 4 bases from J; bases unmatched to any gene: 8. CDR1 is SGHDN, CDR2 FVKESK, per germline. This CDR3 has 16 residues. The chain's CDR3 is CASSQKAGVFSDTQYF. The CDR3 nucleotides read TGTGCCAGCAGCCAAAAAGCGGGAGTCTTCTCAGATACGCAGTATTTT.

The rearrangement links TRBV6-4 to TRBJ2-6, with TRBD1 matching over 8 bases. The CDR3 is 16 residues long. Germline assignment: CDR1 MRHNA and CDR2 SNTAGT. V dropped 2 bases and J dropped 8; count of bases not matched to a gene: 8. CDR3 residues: CASSDRTGFGPNVLTF. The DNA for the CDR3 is TGTGCCAGCAGTGACAGGACAGGGTTCGGACCCAACGTCCTGACTTTC.

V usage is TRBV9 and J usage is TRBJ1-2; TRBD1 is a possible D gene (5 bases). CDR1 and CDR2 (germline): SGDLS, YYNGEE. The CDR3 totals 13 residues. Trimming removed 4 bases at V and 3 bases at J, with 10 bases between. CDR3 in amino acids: CASSTSGDYGYTF. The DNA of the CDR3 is TGTGCCAGCAGCACCTCGGGGGACTATGGCTACACCTTC.

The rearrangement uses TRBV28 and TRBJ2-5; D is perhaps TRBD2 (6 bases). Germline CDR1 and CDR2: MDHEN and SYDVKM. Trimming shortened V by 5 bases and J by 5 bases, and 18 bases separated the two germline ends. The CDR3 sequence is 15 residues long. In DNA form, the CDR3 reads TGTGCCAGCAGTCCGCGAGGTAGCGGTAGGGAGACCCAGTACTTC. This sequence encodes CASSPRGSGRETQYF.

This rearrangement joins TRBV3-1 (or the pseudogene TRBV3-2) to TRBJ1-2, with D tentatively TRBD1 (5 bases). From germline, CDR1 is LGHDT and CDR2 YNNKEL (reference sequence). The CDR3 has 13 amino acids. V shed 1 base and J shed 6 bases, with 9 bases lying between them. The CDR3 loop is CASSQGRGNGYTF. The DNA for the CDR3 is TGTGCCAGCAGCCAAGGAAGGGGTAATGGCTACACCTTC.

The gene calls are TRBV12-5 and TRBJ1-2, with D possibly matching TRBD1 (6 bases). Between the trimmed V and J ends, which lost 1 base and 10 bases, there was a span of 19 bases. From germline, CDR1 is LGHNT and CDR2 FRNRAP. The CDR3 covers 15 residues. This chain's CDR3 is CASGLDQYKTGNYTF. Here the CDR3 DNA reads TGTGCTAGTGGTTTGGACCAATATAAAACAGGGAACTACACCTTC.

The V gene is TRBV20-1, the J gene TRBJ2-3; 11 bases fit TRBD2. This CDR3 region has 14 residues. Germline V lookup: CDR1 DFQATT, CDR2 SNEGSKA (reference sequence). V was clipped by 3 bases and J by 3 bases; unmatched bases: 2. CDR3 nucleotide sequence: TGCAGTGCTAGTTCTAGCGGGGGGACAGATACGCAGTATTTT. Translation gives CSASSSGGTDTQYF.

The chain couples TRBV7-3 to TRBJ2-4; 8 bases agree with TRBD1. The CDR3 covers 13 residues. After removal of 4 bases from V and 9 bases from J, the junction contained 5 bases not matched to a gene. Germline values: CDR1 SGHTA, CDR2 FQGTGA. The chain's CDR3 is CASSSSGQGIQYF. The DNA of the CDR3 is TGTGCCAGCAGCTCCTCCGGACAGGGCATTCAGTACTTC.

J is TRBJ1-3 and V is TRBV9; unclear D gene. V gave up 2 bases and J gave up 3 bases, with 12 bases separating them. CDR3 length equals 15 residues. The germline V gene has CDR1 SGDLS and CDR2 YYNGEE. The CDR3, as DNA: TGTGCCAGCAGCGTGAGGGCCTCGGGTGGAAACACCATATATTTT. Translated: CASSVRASGGNTIYF.

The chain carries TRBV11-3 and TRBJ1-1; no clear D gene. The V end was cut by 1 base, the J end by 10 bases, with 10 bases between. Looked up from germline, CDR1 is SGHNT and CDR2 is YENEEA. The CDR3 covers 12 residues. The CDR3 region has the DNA TGTGCCAGCAGCTTAGGCGCGGGGAGAGCTTTCTTT. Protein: CASSLGAGRAFF.

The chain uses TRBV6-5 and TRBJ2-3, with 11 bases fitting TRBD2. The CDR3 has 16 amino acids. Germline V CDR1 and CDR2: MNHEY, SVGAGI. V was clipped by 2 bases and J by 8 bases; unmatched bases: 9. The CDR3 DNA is TGTGCCAGCAGTTACGGCCTAGCGGGGGGCTTGGGTACGCAGTATTTT. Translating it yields CASSYGLAGGLGTQYF.

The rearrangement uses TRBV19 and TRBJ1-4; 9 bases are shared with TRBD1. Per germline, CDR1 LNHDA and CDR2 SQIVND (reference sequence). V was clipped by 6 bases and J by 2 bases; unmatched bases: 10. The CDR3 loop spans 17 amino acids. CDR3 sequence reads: CASSFHRGQGTNEKLFF. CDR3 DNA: TGTGCCAGTAGCTTCCACCGGGGACAGGGTACTAATGAAAAACTGTTTTTT. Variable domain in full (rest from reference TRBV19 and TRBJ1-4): DGGITQSPKYLFRKEGQNVTLSCEQNLNHDAMYWYRQDPGQGLRLIYYSQIVNDFQKGDIAEGYSVSREKKESFPLTVTSAQKNPTAFYLCASSFHRGQGTNEKLFFGSGTQLSVL.

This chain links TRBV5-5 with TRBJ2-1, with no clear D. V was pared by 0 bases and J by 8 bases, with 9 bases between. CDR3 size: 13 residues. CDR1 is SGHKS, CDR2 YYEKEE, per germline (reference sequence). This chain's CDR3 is CASSLAANDEQFF. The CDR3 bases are TGTGCCAGCAGCTTGGCCGCGAACGATGAGCAGTTCTTC. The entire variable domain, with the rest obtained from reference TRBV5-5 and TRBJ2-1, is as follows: DAGVTQSPTHLIKTRGQQVTLRCSPISGHKSVSWYQQVLGQGPQFIFQYYEKEERGRGNFPDRFSARQFPNYSSELNVNALLLGDSALYLCASSLAANDEQFFGPGTRLTVL.

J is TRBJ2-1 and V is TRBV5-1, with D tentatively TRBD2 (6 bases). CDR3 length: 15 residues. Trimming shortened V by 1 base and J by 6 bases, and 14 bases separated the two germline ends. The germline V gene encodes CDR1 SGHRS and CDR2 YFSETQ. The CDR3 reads CASSLMGTVVNEQFF. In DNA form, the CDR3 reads TGCGCCAGCAGCTTGATGGGGACTGTCGTCAATGAGCAGTTCTTC.

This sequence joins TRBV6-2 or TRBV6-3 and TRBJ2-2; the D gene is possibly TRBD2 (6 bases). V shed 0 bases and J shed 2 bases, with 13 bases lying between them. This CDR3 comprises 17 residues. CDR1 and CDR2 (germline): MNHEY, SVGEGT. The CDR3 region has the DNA TGTGCCAGCAGTTACTCCCGTGGAGGGGCTAACACCGGGGAGCTGTTTTTT. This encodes CASSYSRGGANTGELFF.